The 18 T cell receptor beta chains presented below share a single source sample, sequenced in a study of cytomegalovirus exposure and HLA in healthy donors. The PCR contained 60 Vbeta and 13 Jbeta primers. TCRdb's copy holds only in-frame clones and misses some; the assay was immunoSEQ multiplex PCR. The sample holds about 170,000 clones, about three quarters seen once. The specimen sequenced was PBMCs. The receptors come from a woman between 50 and 59 years old in good health and CMV-seropositive.

In its sample, this clone was seen once. V and J are TRBV10-1 and TRBJ1-3; possibly TRBD1 for D (5 bases). The CDR3 has 13 amino acids. V lost 4 bases and J lost 9, with 13 bases in between. Per germline, CDR1 WNHNN and CDR2 SYGVQD (reference sequence). CDR3 amino acids: CASSGTQGSTIYF. CDR3 bases: TGCGCCAGCAGTGGGACCCAGGGTAGCACCATATATTTT.

The chain carries TRBV2 and TRBJ1-2; D not certain. The V gene's germline CDR1 is SNHLY and CDR2 FYNNEI. The CDR3 is made up of 13 amino acids. The V end was cut by 3 bases, the J end by 5 bases, with 10 bases between. The CDR3 reads CASSEAGSYGYTF. The CDR3 coding sequence is TGTGCCAGCAGTGAGGCCGGGTCGTATGGCTACACCTTC.

V usage is TRBV9 and J usage is TRBJ1-2; possible D gene TRBD1, 5 bases. Trimming took 3 bases from V and 6 from J, leaving 15 bases between them. The CDR3 is 14 residues long. Germline lookup yields CDR1 SGDLS and CDR2 YYNGEE. CDR3 nucleotide sequence: TGTGCCAGCAGCGACCTAAAAGGGGTAGATGGCTACACCTTC. Protein: CASSDLKGVDGYTF.

This chain uses TRBV6-1 with TRBJ2-1; 9 bases match TRBD2. The CDR3 runs 14 residues. V shed 5 bases, J shed 4 bases, and the junction held 3 bases outside the gene matches. The germline V gene has CDR1 MNHNS and CDR2 SASEGT. CDR3 protein: CASSLAGEYNEQFF. The CDR3 DNA sequence: TGTGCCAGCAGTTTAGCGGGAGAGTACAATGAGCAGTTCTTC.

Points on this clone: The junction departs from germline at one end; a sequencing error may be responsible. Other nucleotide sequences in the sample specify the same CDR3. The V and J genes are TRBV10-3 and TRBJ1-2, with TRBD1 as a possible D gene (5 bases). This CDR3 contains 13 residues. The V gene's germline CDR1 is ENHRY and CDR2 SYGVKD. CDR3 residues: CAISKDINYGYTF. The CDR3, as DNA: TGTGCCATCTCAAAGGACATCAACTATGGCTACACCTTT.

The V gene is TRBV19, the J gene TRBJ2-7; D might be TRBD1 (6 bases). The CDR3 loop spans 15 amino acids. V lost 3 bases, J lost 4 bases, and 16 bases lay in between. CDR1 LNHDA and CDR2 SQIVND come from the germline V gene (reference sequence). CDR3 region: CASSIQDSRGYEQYF. CDR3 in DNA: TGTGCCAGTAGTATCCAGGACAGCCGCGGGTACGAGCAGTACTTC.

This rearrangement joins TRBV13 to TRBJ2-3, with TRBD2 identical over 10 bases. V trimming: 1 base; J trimming: 6 bases; junction bases outside the gene matches: 4. The CDR3 covers 15 residues. In germline, CDR1 is PRHDT, CDR2 FYEKMQ (reference sequence). For the CDR3, the DNA is TGTGCCAGCAGCTTAGCCGGGACTAGCGCGGATACGCAGTATTTT. Amino acid sequence: CASSLAGTSADTQYF.

The chain links TRBV6-1 to TRBJ2-5, with a possible D match to TRBD2 (5 bases). The J call may be mistaken, given a closer DNA end match to TRBJ2-7. The CDR3 sequence is 14 residues long. CDR1 and CDR2 (germline): MNHNS, SASEGT. DNA for the CDR3: TGTGCCAGCAGACCACTTGGACTTGGTGACGAGCAGTACTTC. Encoded protein: CASRPLGLGDEQYF.

The count of this clone is one. The chain links TRBV19 to TRBJ2-7; 8 bases line up with TRBD1. This CDR3 has 13 amino acids. CDR1 and CDR2 (germline): LNHDA, SQIVND (reference sequence). The V and J ends lost 6 bases and 1 base, in that order; junction bases with no gene match: 2. The CDR3 DNA reads as TGTGCCAGTAGCTGGGACAGGTCCTACGAGCAGTACTTC. Amino acids: CASSWDRSYEQYF.

The CDR3 nucleotides read TGTGCCAGCAGCTTATCCCGGGTGGGAGAGACCCAGTACTTC. Its protein product is CASSLSRVGETQYF. This sequence joins TRBV7-2 and TRBJ2-5; D gene ambiguous. Germline CDR1 reads SGHTA; CDR2 reads FQGNSA. Trimming took off 2 bases at V and 4 bases at J, with 11 bases between the two ends. The CDR3 spans 14 residues.

The rearrangement links TRBV5-4 to TRBJ2-7; 7 bases agree with TRBD2. Per germline, CDR1 SGHNT and CDR2 YYREEE (reference sequence). There are 14 residues in the CDR3. The ends lost 0 bases at V and 5 bases at J; junction bases unmatched: 5. This CDR3 reads CASSLAGGDHEQYF. For the CDR3, the DNA is TGTGCCAGCAGCTTGGCGGGGGGTGATCACGAGCAGTACTTC.

The rearrangement joins TRBV5-1 to TRBJ2-7; possible D gene TRBD2, 5 bases. The CDR3 sequence is 16 residues long. The germline V gene has CDR1 SGHRS and CDR2 YFSETQ. Trimming stripped 5 bases from V and 3 bases from J, with 21 bases between. Written as DNA, the CDR3 is TGCGCCAGCAGTCCACAACCCGACGGAAGCGGCTACGAGCAGTACTTC. Its protein is CASSPQPDGSGYEQYF. Using reference TRBV5-1 and TRBJ2-7 for the parts outside the CDR3, the full variable domain is KAGVTQTPRYLIKTRGQQVTLSCSPISGHRSVSWYQQTPGQGLQFLFEYFSETQRNKGNFPGRFSGRQFSNSRSEMNVSTLELGDSALYLCASSPQPDGSGYEQYFGPGTRLTVT.

This rearrangement joins TRBV7-9 to TRBJ1-1; a possible D gene is TRBD1 (5 bases). The length of the CDR3 is 15 residues. Trimming shortened V by 2 bases and J by 4 bases, and 14 bases separated the two germline ends. The V gene's germline CDR1 is SEHNR and CDR2 FQNEAQ (reference sequence). CDR3: CASSLFLVTVTEAFF. The DNA for the CDR3 is TGTGCCAGCAGCTTATTTTTAGTGACAGTCACTGAAGCTTTCTTT.

The chain employs TRBV19 and TRBJ2-1, with TRBD1 as a possible D gene (6 bases). Germline V gives CDR1 LNHDA, CDR2 SQIVND (reference sequence). The CDR3 runs to 14 residues. Trimming took off 7 bases at V and 7 bases at J, with 17 bases between the two ends. The CDR3 nucleotides are TGTGCCAGTAACCCGTCAGGGGAGCGAAATGAGCAGTTCTTC. It translates to CASNPSGERNEQFF.

V is TRBV5-4 and J is TRBJ1-1; TRBD1 matches 7 bases. The germline gives CDR1 SGHNT, CDR2 YYREEE (reference sequence). The junction had 14 bases not matched to a gene; V was cut back by 1 base and J by 8 bases. The CDR3 covers 16 residues. The CDR3 spells CASSLFPRGTEREAFF. The DNA of the CDR3 is TGTGCCAGCAGCTTGTTTCCCCGCGGGACAGAGAGAGAAGCTTTCTTT.

This clone was found once. The chain is built from TRBV2 and TRBJ1-4, with D uncertain. V shed 1 base and J shed 11 bases, with 5 bases lying between them. The CDR3 covers 11 residues. Germline values: CDR1 SNHLY, CDR2 FYNNEI. DNA for the CDR3: TGTGCCAGCAGTGAAGAAGAGAAACTGTTTTTT. Translating it yields CASSEEEKLFF.

As DNA, the CDR3 is TGTGCCAGCAGTCGGGACAGGGGACTTGAGGACGAGCAGTTCTTC. It encodes CASSRDRGLEDEQFF. The chain joins TRBV2 to TRBJ2-1, with 10 bases lining up with TRBD1. J lost 10 bases, V lost 5 bases, and 11 bases had no gene match. Germline V lookup: CDR1 SNHLY, CDR2 FYNNEI. The CDR3 is 15 amino acids.

Only a few counts were recorded for this clone. This chain joins TRBV6-1 and TRBJ2-7, with TRBD1 identical over 8 bases. V shed 3 bases and J 0 bases; nucleotides not matched to a gene: 1. This CDR3 comprises 14 residues. In germline, CDR1 is MNHNS, CDR2 SASEGT. DNA for the CDR3: TGTGCCAGCAGTGAGGGACAGGTCTCCTACGAGCAGTACTTC. Translation: CASSEGQVSYEQYF.